Below are 20 T cell receptor beta chains sequenced from a single sample in a study of OX40 agonist ivuxolimab in advanced cancers. Library preparation employed the immunoSEQ multiplex PCR assay. What TCRdb holds here is the immuneACCESS table cut down to in-frame rearrangements. Part of the clones is not present; checked against another copy, under half of the missing clones reflect an unresolved V gene, and the others are unexplained. This sample gives 45,000 to 60,000 clones in total; around 90% of them show up just once. 3% to 4.5% of the sample is held by the ten biggest clonotypes. Sequencing used CD4+ or CD8+ T cells sorted from blood, obtained in a trial of the OX40 agonist ivuxolimab. The receptors were gathered from an adult with an advanced solid tumor such as melanoma, head and neck, liver or kidney cancer.

The rearrangement uses TRBV6-5 and TRBJ2-7, with D uncertain. The germline V and J ends were trimmed by 7 bases and 6 bases, with 13 bases remaining between them. Germline V gives CDR1 MNHEY, CDR2 SVGAGI. The CDR3 loop spans 12 amino acids. The CDR3 here is CASIAPSAEQYF. In DNA form, the CDR3 reads TGTGCCAGCATCGCCCCCTCTGCCGAGCAGTACTTC.

This clone was observed a few times. This chain links TRBV9 with TRBJ2-7; D is possibly TRBD2 (6 bases). The CDR3 extends over 13 amino acids. The ends were cut back, 0 bases at V and 4 bases at J, with 8 bases in the middle. From germline, CDR1 is SGDLS and CDR2 YYNGEE. CDR3 sequence (DNA): TGTGCCAGCAGCGTAGGGACTACTTACGAGCAGTACTTC. This gives the protein CASSVGTTYEQYF.

This chain uses TRBV4-2 with TRBJ2-1; the match to TRBD1 covers 7 bases. The germline gives CDR1 LGHNA, CDR2 YNFKEQ. Germline trimming cut 0 bases from V and 6 bases from J; bases unmatched to any gene: 5. There are 15 residues in the CDR3. As DNA, the CDR3 is TGTGCCAGCAGCCAAGATCGGACAGGCCTCAATGAGCAGTTCTTC. Protein product: CASSQDRTGLNEQFF.

This clone was recorded once. The gene calls are TRBV27 and TRBJ2-1; tentative D call: TRBD1 (5 bases). Germline-derived CDR1 and CDR2 are MNHEY and SMNVEV (reference sequence). This CDR3 comprises 16 residues. Trimming took off 2 bases at V and 0 bases at J, with 11 bases between the two ends. CDR3 bases: TGTGCCAGCAGTTTAGACAGCGTCAGCTCCTACAATGAGCAGTTCTTC. As protein: CASSLDSVSSYNEQFF.

The V gene is TRBV28, the J gene TRBJ2-1, with no clear D. Trimming pared 6 bases from V and 15 bases from J, leaving 15 bases between. Germline CDR1 and CDR2: MDHEN and SYDVKM. The CDR3 runs to 11 residues. CDR3 sequence reads: CASSAGSTGFF. The CDR3 DNA reads TGTGCCAGCAGCGCCGGTTCAACCGGGTTCTTC.

The chain couples TRBV7-2 to TRBJ2-7; 10 bases match TRBD2. This CDR3 comprises 15 residues. The germline V gene has CDR1 SGHTA and CDR2 FQGNSA. J gave up 3 bases and V 1 base, and 3 bases lay outside the gene matches. CDR3 sequence: CASSLGTSGLYEQYF. The CDR3 DNA follows: TGTGCCAGCAGCTTAGGGACTAGCGGTCTCTACGAGCAGTACTTC.

The chain uses TRBV14 and TRBJ2-7; a possible D gene is TRBD1 (5 bases). This CDR3 region has 16 residues. CDR1 is SGHDN, CDR2 FVKESK, per germline. V was shortened by 1 base and J by 1 base, with 14 bases between the two germline ends. The CDR3 loop reads CASSQVAGFRSYEQYF. CDR3 nucleotides: TGTGCCAGCAGCCAAGTCGCAGGGTTTAGATCCTACGAGCAGTACTTC.

This clone was picked up one time. The chain joins TRBV27 to TRBJ2-7; TRBD2 aligns across 7 bases. Germline CDR1 MNHEY, CDR2 SMNVEV (reference sequence). CDR3 length: 15 amino acids. With V trimmed by 0 bases and J by 2 bases, 4 bases remained unmatched. CDR3 DNA: TGTGCCAGCAGTTTATCGGGGACTAACACCTACGAGCAGTACTTC. Translated: CASSLSGTNTYEQYF.

The chain has TRBV13 and TRBJ1-3; D may be TRBD1 (6 bases). Trimming cost V 2 bases and J 6 bases, with 8 bases left between them. Germline V gene lookup returns CDR1 PRHDT and CDR2 FYEKMQ (reference sequence). CDR3 length: 13 amino acids. The CDR3 protein is CASSLWGLNTIYF. CDR3 bases: TGTGCCAGCAGCTTATGGGGGCTAAACACCATATATTTT.

This clone was recorded at least ten times. The chain uses TRBV15 and TRBJ1-4; no clear D gene. Germline values: CDR1 LNHNV, CDR2 YYDKDF (reference sequence). Trimming pared 4 bases from V and 7 bases from J, leaving 19 bases between. This CDR3 contains 16 residues. CDR3 residues: CATSNPRTHPGEKLFF. The CDR3 region has the DNA TGTGCCACCAGCAATCCAAGAACCCATCCGGGTGAAAAACTGTTTTTT. Using reference TRBV15 and TRBJ1-4 for the parts outside the CDR3, the full variable domain is DAMVIQNPRYQVTQFGKPVTLSCSQTLNHNVMYWYQQKSSQAPKLLFHYYDKDFNNEADTPDNFQSRRPNTSFCFLDIRSPGLGDTAMYLCATSNPRTHPGEKLFFGSGTQLSVL.

This clone was counted once. This sequence joins TRBV25-1 and TRBJ2-3, with D tentatively TRBD2 (6 bases). Germline CDR1 and CDR2: MGHDK and SYGVNS. The length of the CDR3 is 15 residues. The V and J ends lost 9 bases and 5 bases respectively, with 21 bases between them. The CDR3 coding sequence is TGTGCCAGTGAACAACAGGAGGGGAAAGGAGATACGCAGTATTTT. The encoded protein is CASEQQEGKGDTQYF.

The rearrangement joins TRBV7-6 to TRBJ2-7; 7 bases align to TRBD1. The CDR3 is 16 residues long. Germline loops: CDR1 SGHVS, CDR2 FNYEAQ. Trimming took 1 base from V and 2 from J; bases not matched to a gene: 8. CDR3 coding DNA: TGTGCCAGCAGCTTAGGGGCCGGACAGGATCCCTACGAGCAGTACTTC. Protein: CASSLGAGQDPYEQYF.

The chain employs TRBV13 and TRBJ1-4; 10 positions agree with TRBD1. The V gene's germline CDR1 is PRHDT and CDR2 FYEKMQ (reference sequence). With V trimmed by 1 base and J by 4 bases, 6 bases remained unmatched. The CDR3 consists of 17 residues. The chain's CDR3 is CASSLATGGTSNEKLFF. The CDR3 nucleotides read TGTGCCAGCAGCTTAGCGACAGGGGGCACGAGTAATGAAAAACTGTTTTTT. The full variable domain, rest sourced from reference TRBV13 and TRBJ1-4, is AAGVIQSPRHLIKEKRETATLKCYPIPRHDTVYWYQQGPGQDPQFLISFYEKMQSDKGSIPDRFSAQQFSDYHSELNMSSLELGDSALYFCASSLATGGTSNEKLFFGSGTQLSVL.

The chain is built from TRBV4-3 and TRBJ2-1; 7 bases agree with TRBD2. The V gene's germline CDR1 is LGHNA and CDR2 YSLEER. J was trimmed by 8 bases and V by 2 bases; bases with no gene match: 12. The CDR3 is 16 amino acids. DNA for the CDR3: TGCGCCAGCAGCCAATCCCTAGCGGCATGGGGGGATGAGCAGTTCTTC. This translates into CASSQSLAAWGDEQFF.

The chain uses TRBV7-8 and TRBJ2-1; 10 bases match TRBD2. The germline gives CDR1 SGHVS, CDR2 FQNEAQ. The CDR3 covers 15 residues. J lost 2 bases, V lost 6 bases, and 4 bases had no gene match. The CDR3 spells CASRWTSGAYNEQFF. The CDR3 DNA sequence: TGTGCCAGCAGGTGGACTAGCGGAGCCTACAATGAGCAGTTCTTC.

The chain joins TRBV7-6 to TRBJ2-7; the D gene is possibly TRBD2 (5 bases). The CDR3 sequence is 14 residues long. The germline V gene encodes CDR1 SGHVS and CDR2 FNYEAQ. V lost 4 bases and J lost 4, with 14 bases in between. The CDR3, as DNA: TGTGCCAGCAGCTCGACCCTCTCGGGGTACGAGCAGTACTTC. Translated, it gives CASSSTLSGYEQYF.

The rearrangement links TRBV4-2 to TRBJ2-7; TRBD1 is a possible D gene (6 bases). CDR3 size: 16 residues. Germline CDR1 reads LGHNA; CDR2 reads YNFKEQ. Between the trimmed V and J ends, which lost 0 bases and 3 bases, there was a span of 15 bases. The CDR3 sequence: CASSQEEGQAFYEQYF. The CDR3 DNA reads TGTGCCAGCAGCCAAGAAGAGGGACAAGCCTTCTACGAGCAGTACTTC.

This rearrangement joins TRBV19 to TRBJ2-6, with TRBD1 identical over 7 bases. J lost 3 bases, V lost 6 bases, and 14 bases had no gene match. The CDR3 totals 18 residues. Germline assignment: CDR1 LNHDA and CDR2 SQIVND (reference sequence). The CDR3 sequence is CASRPPGRGFYGANVLTF. The CDR3 DNA follows: TGTGCCAGTAGACCGCCGGGCAGGGGGTTTTATGGGGCCAACGTCCTGACTTTC.

The genes are TRBV9 and TRBJ2-2; 9 bases line up with TRBD2. Per the germline V gene, CDR1 is SGDLS and CDR2 is YYNGEE. Trimming took 0 bases from V and 3 from J; bases not matched to a gene: 9. The CDR3 loop spans 18 amino acids. The chain's CDR3 is CASSVEGWGLADTGELFF. The CDR3 DNA reads as TGTGCCAGCAGCGTAGAAGGGTGGGGACTAGCTGACACCGGGGAGCTGTTTTTT.

This sequence joins TRBV5-6 and TRBJ2-7; 7 nucleotides align to TRBD1. Germline assignment: CDR1 SGHDT and CDR2 YYEEEE. The CDR3 runs to 13 residues. Trimming took 6 bases from V and 0 from J; bases not matched to a gene: 3. The CDR3: CASTGGASYEQYF. CDR3 nucleotides: TGTGCCAGCACAGGGGGAGCCTCCTACGAGCAGTACTTC.